The sequence of this T cell receptor (beta chain) was determined in a study of T cell repertoires in cytomegalovirus infection. Study details: It was recently identified HLA-C-restricted and well-studied HLA-B-restricted CMV epitopes that the study used. Through public TCR beta signatures, both CMV infection and matching HLA type were indicated. Regarding the study as a whole: HLA-C-restricted CMV clonotypes gave the most frequent clonotype in two of eight donors.

The V end was cut by 9 bases, the J end by 4 bases, with 13 bases between. Germline lookup yields CDR1 MGHRA and CDR2 YSYEKL. The length of the CDR3 is 14 residues. Details on this clonotype: The target antigen is unknown.

TCRdb processed the reads anew with MiXCR; each CDR3 protein has one entry. The sample consists of 110,000 or so distinct CDR3 sequences, roughly 31% of them appearing once. This material consisted of CD8+ T cells from cultured PBMCs, taken from culture after CMV antigen stimulation. V gene TRBV4-1 combines with J gene TRBJ1-6; D call uncertain. This clonotype originated in a human donor in good health (CMV status not recorded). Some clones in this sample may be carry-over from other donors' samples. The CDR3 DNA reads as TGCGCCAGTTCCCAGGCAGCATATAATTCACCCCTCCACTTT. It codes for CASSQAAYNSPLHF.